The present TCR beta chain was sequenced within a study of neurological immune-mediated disorders. Template-switch 5'RACE cDNA synthesis added a 10-nucleotide unique molecular identifier. Over 170 million TCR-beta sequences (from 15-18 subjects) were yielded by each sequencing run. TCRdb called the 5' RACE reads again in MiXCR, with one record for every CDR3 protein. Of fewer than 65,000 distinct CDR3 sequences in the sample, less than 5% were seen once. CDR3 length equals 17 residues. From germline, CDR1 is SGHRS and CDR2 YFSETQ. V was cut by 0 bases and J by 2 bases, with 16 bases left in between. Study-wide points: Phylogenetic grouping assigned the repertoires of 18 of 34 multiple sclerosis patients to a single related-CDR3 cluster, representing a possible signature. No CDR3 amino acid sequences recurred among expanded clones across subjects, suggesting private repertoires in all groups.

In this sample, this clonotype turned up many times. Its antigen is still unknown. Sequenced input: PBMCs. V and J are TRBV5-1 and TRBJ2-3; D might be TRBD1 or TRBD2, each matching 5 bases. This clonotype was obtained from a man in his forties or fifties with multiple sclerosis. CDR3 sequence reads: CASSLAGTHLPTDTQYF. As DNA, the CDR3 is TGCGCCAGCAGCTTGGCCGGGACCCACCTACCCACAGATACGCAGTATTTT.